The T cell receptor (beta chain) described here comes from a study of T cell repertoires in cytomegalovirus infection. Points from the study as a whole: Ex vivo responses were dominated by HLA-C-restricted CMV-specific TCR beta clonotypes.

There are a few counts of this clonotype. What it recognizes is unknown. In TCRdb, the reads were re-called with MiXCR into one record per CDR3 protein. The sample has 400,000 to 600,000 distinct CDR3 sequences, under 55% seen once. This clonotype originated in a human donor in good health (CMV status not recorded). Some clones in this sample may be carry-over from other donors' samples. The sample here was cultured PBMCs, taken from culture after CMV antigen stimulation.

In DNA, the CDR3 is TGTGCCAGCAGCCCTGGGGGGCTCCATTCACCCCTCCACTTT. Translated, it gives CASSPGGLHSPLHF. The chain employs TRBV7-9 and TRBJ1-6; perhaps TRBD1 as D (6 bases). V lost 5 bases and J 8 bases, leaving 13 bases between the germline ends. The germline CDR1 and CDR2 sequences are SEHNR and FQNEAQ (reference sequence). The CDR3 runs 14 residues.